What follows are 27 T cell receptor beta chains derived from one specimen sequenced in a study of blood T cell repertoires in COVID-19. Libraries were prepared by immunoSEQ multiplex PCR; TCRdb keeps only in-frame clonotypes and omits some of them. This repertoire shows some 670,000 clones, about 90% found once; its top ten account for roughly 0.25%. Sequences were obtained from peripheral blood. The receptors derive from a woman aged 18-29 years with acute or convalescent COVID-19.

This chain uses TRBV3-1 (or the pseudogene TRBV3-2) with TRBJ2-7; 8 positions match TRBD1. CDR1 and CDR2 from the germline V gene are LGHDT and YNNKEL (reference sequence). Germline trimming cut 0 bases from V and 3 bases from J; bases unmatched to any gene: 4. CDR3 length: 15 residues. This chain's CDR3 is CASSQDRTGSYEQYF. CDR3 coding DNA: TGTGCCAGCAGCCAAGACAGGACAGGGAGCTACGAGCAGTACTTC.

This chain uses TRBV4-1 with TRBJ2-7; 7 bases agree with TRBD2. This CDR3 comprises 15 residues. Per germline, CDR1 MGHRA and CDR2 YSYEKL. Losses at the gene ends were 4 bases for V and 1 base for J; bases not matched to a gene: 7. The CDR3 reads CASSPRWEGSYEQYF. The CDR3 DNA reads TGCGCCAGCAGCCCCAGATGGGAGGGGTCCTACGAGCAGTACTTC.

The rearrangement joins TRBV3-1 (or the pseudogene TRBV3-2) to TRBJ1-1; tentative D call: TRBD1 (5 bases). Germline CDR1 and CDR2: LGHDT and YNNKEL (reference sequence). CDR3 length: 14 amino acids. V was shortened by 3 bases and J by 4 bases, with 12 bases between the two germline ends. Here the CDR3 reads CASSHQEGSTEAFF. Here the CDR3 DNA reads TGTGCCAGCAGCCACCAGGAGGGGAGCACTGAAGCTTTCTTT.

The V and J genes are TRBV11-2 and TRBJ1-2; no reliable D call. CDR1 is SGHAT and CDR2 is FQNNGV in the germline V gene. CDR3 length: 15 residues. V was shortened by 5 bases and J by 1 base, with 14 bases between the two germline ends. For the CDR3, the DNA is TGTGCCAGCAGCCCTGGAGGCCTCCTTAACTATGGCTACACCTTC. Translated: CASSPGGLLNYGYTF.

The chain is built from TRBV2 and TRBJ2-2; 11 nucleotides align to TRBD2. Germline CDR1 and CDR2: SNHLY and FYNNEI. After removal of 4 bases from V and 7 bases from J, the junction contained 8 bases not matched to a gene. This CDR3 has 16 amino acids. Here the CDR3 reads CASSAPSGGYIGELFF. Here the CDR3 DNA reads TGTGCCAGCAGTGCGCCTAGCGGGGGGTATATCGGGGAGCTGTTTTTT.

The V call is TRBV2, the J call TRBJ2-3; TRBD2 is a possible D gene (5 bases). V lost 4 bases to trimming and J lost 2 bases, with 10 bases between them. The germline CDR1 and CDR2 sequences are SNHLY and FYNNEI. The CDR3 is 14 residues long. This chain's CDR3 is CASSVGSDTDTQYF. The CDR3 bases are TGTGCCAGCAGTGTGGGTAGCGACACAGATACGCAGTATTTT. The entire variable domain, with the rest obtained from reference TRBV2 and TRBJ2-3, is as follows: EPEVTQTPSHQVTQMGQEVILRCVPISNHLYFYWYRQILGQKVEFLVSFYNNEISEKSEIFDDQFSVERPDGSNFTLKIRSTKLEDSAMYFCASSVGSDTDTQYFGPGTRLTVL.

V usage is TRBV7-3 and J usage is TRBJ2-1, with 12 bases aligning to TRBD1. CDR1 and CDR2 (germline): SGHTA, FQGTGA. The CDR3 has 16 residues. V was clipped by 5 bases and J by 9 bases; unmatched bases: 11. The CDR3 sequence: CASSPRAGQGAAEQFF. CDR3 DNA: TGTGCCAGCAGCCCCCGGGCGGGACAGGGGGCCGCTGAGCAGTTCTTC.

Only one count was recorded for this clone. The CDR3 DNA sequence: TGTGCCAGCTCACCATATTTGGGCAGGGCAGAAGAGGCTAACTATGGCTACACCTTC. Its translation is CASSPYLGRAEEANYGYTF. This rearrangement joins TRBV18 to TRBJ1-2; a possible D gene is TRBD1 (5 bases). Germline V gives CDR1 KGHSH, CDR2 LQKENI. V was clipped by 2 bases and J by 0 bases, with 22 bases between them. This CDR3 has 19 amino acids.

This chain connects TRBV5-1 to TRBJ1-4; D unclear. Germline-derived CDR1 and CDR2 are SGHRS and YFSETQ. The ends were cut back, 7 bases at V and 8 bases at J, with 18 bases in the middle. CDR3 length equals 14 residues. CDR3 in DNA: TGCGCCAGCCGTCCTGAGGGCCCGGGGGAAAAACTGTTTTTT. Its translation is CASRPEGPGEKLFF.

The chain carries TRBV4-2 and TRBJ2-3; D is unresolved. In germline, CDR1 is LGHNA, CDR2 YNFKEQ. The CDR3 has 13 residues. V dropped 0 bases and J dropped 6 bases, with 7 bases sitting between them. The CDR3: CASSQDLPDTQYF. For the CDR3, the DNA is TGTGCCAGCAGCCAAGATCTACCCGATACGCAGTATTTT.

In regard to this clone: This same CDR3 is encoded by further DNA sequences in the sample. This chain links TRBV12-3 or TRBV12-4 with TRBJ1-1; a possible D gene is TRBD1 (6 bases). Trimming took off 5 bases at V and 6 bases at J, with 13 bases between the two ends. This CDR3 contains 13 residues. DNA for the CDR3: TGTGCCAGCAGTCTACTAGGGGGGGCTGAAGCTTTCTTT. Translated: CASSLLGGAEAFF.

V gene TRBV7-9 combines with J gene TRBJ1-3, with a weak D call TRBD1 (5 bases). CDR3 size: 14 residues. With 3 bases removed from V and 2 bases from J, the gap between germline ends came to 8 bases. Germline V gene lookup returns CDR1 SEHNR and CDR2 FQNEAQ (reference sequence). This CDR3 is CASSFVRAGNTIYF. DNA of the CDR3: TGTGCCAGCAGCTTTGTCAGGGCTGGAAACACCATATATTTT.

CDR3 in amino acids: CASSLPGGLAGGAYNEQFF. Written as DNA, the CDR3 is TGTGCCAGCAGCTTACCCGGTGGGCTAGCGGGGGGGGCGTACAATGAGCAGTTCTTC. This chain uses TRBV7-9 with TRBJ2-1, with TRBD2 matching over 12 bases. Looked up from germline, CDR1 is SEHNR and CDR2 is FQNEAQ (reference sequence). There are 19 residues in the CDR3. The trim removed 2 bases at V and 4 bases at J, leaving 12 bases unmatched.

The gene calls are TRBV6-5 and TRBJ1-1; D perhaps matches TRBD1 (6 bases). Per the germline V gene, CDR1 is MNHEY and CDR2 is SVGAGI. V was shortened by 6 bases and J by 1 base, with 12 bases between the two germline ends. This CDR3 comprises 14 residues. The CDR3: CASRYKTGNTEAFF. CDR3 nucleotides: TGTGCCAGCAGATACAAGACAGGGAACACTGAAGCTTTCTTT.

The chain couples TRBV19 to TRBJ1-2; 7 nucleotides agree with TRBD1. V lost 6 bases to trimming and J lost 5 bases; unmatched junction nucleotides: 12. Germline CDR1 LNHDA, CDR2 SQIVND (reference sequence). CDR3 size: 15 residues. CDR3 sequence: CASRHKQGPGYGYTF. The CDR3 DNA follows: TGTGCCAGTAGACATAAACAGGGGCCGGGGTATGGCTACACCTTC.

At least ten counts were recorded for this clone. The chain employs TRBV19 and TRBJ2-1, with 13 bases fitting TRBD2. The V and J ends lost 6 bases and 6 bases, in that order; junction bases with no gene match: 20. Germline V gene data show CDR1 as LNHDA and CDR2 as SQIVND (reference sequence). This CDR3 is 20 amino acids long. The CDR3 bases are TGTGCCAGTAGACGGCCCCTCACTAGCGGGGGGGAAACGGGGCCCAATGAGCAGTTCTTC. Translated, it gives CASRRPLTSGGETGPNEQFF. The variable domain in full, with the rest retrieved from reference TRBV19 and TRBJ2-1, is DGGITQSPKYLFRKEGQNVTLSCEQNLNHDAMYWYRQDPGQGLRLIYYSQIVNDFQKGDIAEGYSVSREKKESFPLTVTSAQKNPTAFYLCASRRPLTSGGETGPNEQFFGPGTRLTVL.

This chain joins TRBV7-3 and TRBJ2-1, with 8 bases matching TRBD2. Germline lookup yields CDR1 SGHTA and CDR2 FQGTGA. The CDR3 is 16 residues long. J lost 0 bases, V lost 0 bases, and 1 base had no gene match. The DNA for the CDR3 is TGTGCCAGCAGCTTAACTCGGGGGGGCTCCTACAATGAGCAGTTCTTC. Its protein is CASSLTRGGSYNEQFF. Looking up the rest from reference TRBV7-3 and TRBJ2-1 gives the full variable domain: GAGVSQTPSNKVTEKGKYVELRCDPISGHTALYWYRQSLGQGPEFLIYFQGTGAADDSGLPNDRFFAVRPEGSVSTLKIQRTERGDSAVYLCASSLTRGGSYNEQFFGPGTRLTVL.

A single count supports this clone. The rearrangement links TRBV7-3 to TRBJ2-1; 12 bases map to TRBD1. J was trimmed by 9 bases and V by 5 bases; bases with no gene match: 5. The CDR3 consists of 14 residues. The germline V gene has CDR1 SGHTA and CDR2 FQGTGA. The CDR3 is CASSGGQGASEQFF. The CDR3 nucleotides are TGTGCCAGCAGCGGGGGACAGGGGGCTTCTGAGCAGTTCTTC. The complete variable domain, with remaining parts taken from reference TRBV7-3 and TRBJ2-1, reads GAGVSQTPSNKVTEKGKYVELRCDPISGHTALYWYRQSLGQGPEFLIYFQGTGAADDSGLPNDRFFAVRPEGSVSTLKIQRTERGDSAVYLCASSGGQGASEQFFGPGTRLTVL.

The V call is TRBV4-3, the J call TRBJ2-7, with a possible D match to TRBD1 (6 bases). V lost 0 bases to trimming and J lost 3 bases, with 15 bases between them. The V gene's germline CDR1 is LGHNA and CDR2 YSLEER. CDR3 length equals 16 residues. The CDR3 DNA reads TGCGCCAGCAGCCAAGAACGGGCAGGGGCCCACTACGAGCAGTACTTC. Its protein is CASSQERAGAHYEQYF.

The chain combines TRBV18 with TRBJ1-1; 8 positions agree with TRBD1. The CDR3 has 15 amino acids. Germline-derived CDR1 and CDR2 are KGHSH and LQKENI. The trim removed 3 bases at V and 4 bases at J, leaving 7 bases unmatched. The CDR3 region is CASSPPTGESTEAFF. The DNA for the CDR3 is TGTGCCAGCTCACCCCCGACAGGGGAGAGCACTGAAGCTTTCTTT.

This CDR3 reads CASSVRGTNYGYTF. For the CDR3, the DNA is TGTGCCAGCAGCGTAAGGGGGACGAACTATGGCTACACCTTC. This chain connects TRBV9 to TRBJ1-2, with D possibly matching TRBD1 (6 bases). Per the germline V gene, CDR1 is SGDLS and CDR2 is YYNGEE. The CDR3 loop spans 14 amino acids. Trimming pared 1 base from V and 2 bases from J, leaving 9 bases between.

The chain combines TRBV6-2 or TRBV6-3 with TRBJ2-2, with D perhaps matching TRBD2 (5 bases). CDR3 length equals 14 residues. CDR1 MNHEY and CDR2 SVGEGT come from the germline V gene. Trimming pared 3 bases from V and 3 bases from J, leaving 8 bases between. The CDR3 bases are TGTGCCAGCAGTTATGGTAGCGACACCGGGGAGCTGTTTTTT. Translating it yields CASSYGSDTGELFF.

This clone was seen a few times. The V gene is TRBV9, the J gene TRBJ1-4; D is unclear. V dropped 3 bases and J dropped 6 bases, with 18 bases sitting between them. Germline CDR1 is SGDLS and CDR2 is YYNGEE. The CDR3 is made up of 16 amino acids. In DNA, the CDR3 is TGTGCCAGCAGCGCACGACTAGGGATATGGGATGAAAAACTGTTTTTT. Its translation: CASSARLGIWDEKLFF.

J is TRBJ2-7 and V is TRBV12-5; D is possibly TRBD1 (6 bases). The CDR3 loop spans 16 amino acids. In germline, CDR1 is LGHNT, CDR2 FRNRAP. The germline V and J ends were trimmed by 5 bases and 0 bases, with 17 bases remaining between them. Written as DNA, the CDR3 is TGTGCTAGTGGTGAACCAATGGACAGAGTCTCCTACGAGCAGTACTTC. This translates into CASGEPMDRVSYEQYF.

This chain joins TRBV30 and TRBJ1-2; the D is unclear. CDR1 and CDR2 from the germline V gene are GTSNPN and SVGIG (reference sequence). Trimming stripped 2 bases from V and 4 bases from J, with 11 bases between. The CDR3 totals 13 residues. In DNA, the CDR3 is TGTGCCTGGAGTACGGAGAGCGCCTATGGCTACACCTTC. Translation gives CAWSTESAYGYTF.

The rearrangement joins TRBV6-5 to TRBJ1-5, with D unresolved. The CDR3 has 14 amino acids. Trimming removed 6 bases at V and 5 bases at J, with 14 bases between. Per the germline V gene, CDR1 is MNHEY and CDR2 is SVGAGI. CDR3 region: CASSPAGNYQPQHF. CDR3 sequence (DNA): TGTGCCAGCAGCCCCGCGGGGAACTATCAGCCCCAGCATTTT.

The chain links TRBV9 to TRBJ1-4, with unresolved D. The CDR3 length is 15 residues. The germline V gene has CDR1 SGDLS and CDR2 YYNGEE. The V end lost 4 bases, the J end lost 4 bases, and 14 bases lay between the germline ends. CDR3 bases: TGTGCCAGCAGCCCTCGCGGAGGGTTTAATGAAAAACTGTTTTTT. Its translation is CASSPRGGFNEKLFF.